This T cell receptor (beta chain) emerged from a study of blood T cell repertoires in COVID-19. Study summary: Samples of COVID-19 (acute and convalescent) were obtained from the United States, Italy and Spain. PBMCs, B-cell-depleted T cells, or T cells provided the cDNA or gDNA that made up the material.

Profiling relied on immunoSEQ multiplex PCR, and the TCRdb table lists in-frame clones only, not all of them. The sample gives 450,000 to 500,000 clones, 75% to 90% of which show up once; approximately 3.2% is in the top ten. The germline gives CDR1 DFQATT, CDR2 SNEGSKA (reference sequence). This CDR3 region has 8 residues. Trimming took off 6 bases at V and 13 bases at J, with 9 bases between the two ends. The sample consisted of peripheral blood. This clonotype originated in a human donor in a cohort sampled during active COVID-19. The rearrangement links TRBV20-1 to TRBJ1-2; D possibly corresponds to TRBD1 (5 bases). CDR3 residues: CSARGATF. The CDR3 bases are TGCAGTGCCCGCGGGGCCACCTTC.